This paragraph covers one T cell receptor beta chain sequence. Only in-frame clones appear in the TCRdb table, and some are missing; sequencing was by immunoSEQ multiplex PCR. The sample has 65,000 to 80,000 clones, roughly 96% seen once; the top ten hold less than 0.35%. This entry comes from a study of technical replicates of blood from a handful of donors. V was pared by 4 bases and J by 4 bases, with 14 bases between. The CDR3 is 15 residues long. Germline V CDR1 and CDR2: SEHNR, FQNEAQ (reference sequence). The chain uses TRBV7-9 and TRBJ1-3; perhaps TRBD1 as D (6 bases). Sequenced material: T cells isolated from PBMCs. The sequence came from a human donor in good health. CDR3 loop: CASSYQGSGGNTIYF. CDR3 sequence (DNA): TGTGCCAGCAGCTATCAGGGGTCGGGAGGAAACACCATATATTTT.